The 3 T cell receptor beta chains in this list originate from one sample, sequenced in a study of memory CD4+ T cells and cytomegalovirus serostatus. The sort gate was single viable CD3+CD4+CD8-CD45RO+ cells for memory CD4+ T cells. Clones were sequenced by immunoSEQ multiplex PCR, and TCRdb holds only the in-frame ones, with some missing. Of 46,000 or so clones in the sample, 60% to 80% were seen once. Sequencing was carried out using memory CD4+ T cells from blood. These receptors were taken from an adult in good health and CMV-seronegative.

The chain links TRBV2 to TRBJ2-7; no firm D call. Between the trimmed V and J ends, which lost 4 bases and 0 bases, there was a span of 10 bases. This CDR3 is 14 amino acids long. Germline V gene data show CDR1 as SNHLY and CDR2 as FYNNEI. The CDR3 nucleotides are TGTGCCAGCAGTGTCGAGGACGTCTCCTACGAGCAGTACTTC. It encodes CASSVEDVSYEQYF.

The chain joins TRBV6-5 to TRBJ1-1; no clear D gene. The V and J ends lost 5 bases and 4 bases respectively, with 17 bases between them. Germline CDR1 is MNHEY and CDR2 is SVGAGI. The CDR3 sequence is 15 residues long. The CDR3 protein is CASSPRTQKGTEAFF. The CDR3 DNA reads as TGTGCCAGCAGTCCGAGGACTCAAAAGGGCACTGAAGCTTTCTTT.

J is TRBJ2-1 and V is TRBV23-1; D gene uncertain. TRBV23-1 is known as an ORF, though its function is uncertain. The CDR3 sequence is 14 residues long. V was shortened by 4 bases and J by 2 bases, with 9 bases between the two germline ends. For the CDR3, the DNA is TGCGCCAGCAGTCCGGTCAGTGCCTACAATGAGCAGTTCTTC. Its protein is CASSPVSAYNEQFF.